Listed below are T cell receptor beta chains from one sample, sequenced in a study of T cell responses to AZD1222 COVID-19 vaccine. Data came from immunoSEQ multiplex PCR; TCRdb stores just in-frame clones and leaves some out. The sample holds about 140,000 clones, 70% to 90% seen once. The sequencing here drew on peripheral blood, taken on day 0 of AZD1222 vaccination. Every receptor here comes from an adult in good health. Both conserved end residues are part of each CDR3. A D gene is named only where the DNA matches it firmly. A clone size is listed for some rows: how often the clone was seen (once, few, many), or a class if it is expanded.

size: -; D: -; V: TRBV7-9; J: TRBJ1-3; DNA: TGTGCCAGCAGCTCCGGACAGTGGGGGACCCCCCGAGGGGGAAACACCATATATTTT; CDR3: CASSSGQWGTPRGGNTIYF
size: -; D: -; V: TRBV4-3; J: TRBJ1-5; DNA: TGCGCCAGCAGCCAAGATCGGGGTCCAATGGGCAATCAGCCCCAGCATTTT; CDR3: CASSQDRGPMGNQPQHF
size: -; D: -; V: TRBV20-1; J: TRBJ2-1; DNA: TGCAGTGCTAATGAGGGCTCGGTAAGGGGGAATGAGCAGTTCTTC; CDR3: CSANEGSVRGNEQFF
size: -; D: TRBD1; V: TRBV9; J: TRBJ2-7; DNA: TGTGCCAGCAGCGTAGGTAGCAGGGGGTACGAGCAGTACTTC; CDR3: CASSVGSRGYEQYF
size: -; D: TRBD1; V: TRBV3-1/TRBV3-2; J: TRBJ2-6; DNA: TGTGCCAGCAGCTTTAGACGTGGGACAGGCGGCATGGGAGGCAACGTCCTGACTTTC; CDR3: CASSFRRGTGGMGGNVLTF
size: once; D: -; V: TRBV18; J: TRBJ1-6; DNA: TGTGCCAGCTCACCCTATGGCGGGAATAATTCACCCCTCCACTTT; CDR3: CASSPYGGNNSPLHF
size: -; D: -; V: TRBV21-1; J: TRBJ1-2; DNA: TGTGCCAGCAGGAGGAGGGTAAGGGAACCTAACTATGGCTACACCTTC; CDR3: CASRRRVREPNYGYTF
size: once; D: -; V: TRBV7-3; J: TRBJ2-2; DNA: TGTGCCAGCAGCTCTATGGGACTCACGGGCACCGGGGAGCTGTTTTTT; CDR3: CASSSMGLTGTGELFF
size: -; D: TRBD1; V: TRBV14; J: TRBJ2-6; DNA: TGTGCCAGCAGCCAAAGGCAGGGGGCCTCTGGGGCCAACGTCCTGACTTTC; CDR3: CASSQRQGASGANVLTF
size: -; D: -; V: TRBV2; J: TRBJ1-5; DNA: TGTGCCAGCAGGTGGGACAACAATCAGCCCCAGCATTTT; CDR3: CASRWDNNQPQHF
size: once; D: -; V: TRBV7-2; J: TRBJ1-2; DNA: TGTGCCAGCAGCTTACCTCCGCAGGATCCCTATGGCTACACCTTC; CDR3: CASSLPPQDPYGYTF
size: -; D: -; V: TRBV2; J: TRBJ2-2; DNA: TGTGCCAGCAGACCCAGGACGTCCACCGGGGAGCTGTTTTTT; CDR3: CASRPRTSTGELFF
size: once; D: -; V: TRBV7-9; J: TRBJ1-5; DNA: TGTGCCAGCAGCTTAGGGGGTTATAGCAATCAGCCCCAGCATTTT; CDR3: CASSLGGYSNQPQHF
size: -; D: -; V: TRBV7-2; J: TRBJ2-6; DNA: TGTGCCAGCAGCTTAGTCCGGACTCTCTCGGCGGCCAACGTCCTGACTTTC; CDR3: CASSLVRTLSAANVLTF
size: -; D: TRBD1; V: TRBV6-5; J: TRBJ2-7; DNA: TGTGCCAGCACCCCCCGGCGAGACAGGGGTCTTGAGCAGTACTTC; CDR3: CASTPRRDRGLEQYF
size: -; D: TRBD1; V: TRBV7-9; J: TRBJ2-7; DNA: TGTGCCAGCAGTTATCAGGGGGACGAGCAGTACTTC; CDR3: CASSYQGDEQYF
size: -; D: TRBD2; V: TRBV5-4; J: TRBJ2-7; DNA: TGTGCCAGCAGCCGCGGACTAGCGGGGGCCTACGAGCAGTACTTC; CDR3: CASSRGLAGAYEQYF
size: -; D: -; V: TRBV27; J: TRBJ2-7; DNA: TGTGCCAGCAGTTCGCCTCGGGGGGCCAAGAGGAGCTCCTACGAGCAGTACTTC; CDR3: CASSSPRGAKRSSYEQYF